Presented here are 5 T cell receptor beta chains from one specimen sequenced in a study of hypomethylating agent response in myelodysplastic syndrome. Libraries were prepared by immunoSEQ multiplex PCR; TCRdb keeps only in-frame clonotypes and omits some of them. Here the sample spans around 5,700 clones, roughly 80% being singletons. Here the sequenced sample was bone marrow, taken before or after starting hypomethylating agent treatment for myelodysplastic syndrome (not recorded which). Receptor source: a human donor with myelodysplastic syndrome.

The V call is TRBV5-1, the J call TRBJ2-5, with D tentatively TRBD1 (6 bases). The end of the DNA fits TRBJ2-7 better, so the J call may be wrong. Germline V CDR1 and CDR2: SGHRS, YFSETQ. The CDR3 totals 14 residues. The CDR3 DNA reads as TGCGCCAGCAGCGCCCAGGGGCAGACCTACGAGCAGTACTTC. Residues: CASSAQGQTYEQYF.

This clone is a singleton in its sample. The rearrangement joins TRBV10-1 to TRBJ1-1; D may be TRBD1 (6 bases). Trimming shortened V by 7 bases and J by 1 base, and 16 bases separated the two germline ends. This CDR3 contains 15 residues. Germline CDR1 reads WNHNN; CDR2 reads SYGVQD (reference sequence). The DNA for the CDR3 is TGCGCCAGCACCGGGGAGAGGGGGTCGAACACTGAAGCTTTCTTT. It encodes CASTGERGSNTEAFF.

This sequence joins TRBV2 and TRBJ1-5; D is perhaps TRBD1 (5 bases). The CDR3 contains 15 residues. V gave up 5 bases and J gave up 2 bases, with 13 bases separating them. Germline V gene data show CDR1 as SNHLY and CDR2 as FYNNEI. The CDR3 sequence is CASSPPPGRNQPQHF. Here the CDR3 DNA reads TGTGCCAGCAGTCCGCCCCCGGGGCGCAATCAGCCCCAGCATTTT.

V gene TRBV29-1 combines with J gene TRBJ1-2, with D hard to call. The CDR3 runs to 12 residues. V dropped 5 bases and J dropped 0 bases, with 7 bases sitting between them. Germline assignment: CDR1 SQVTM and CDR2 ANQGSEA. The CDR3 protein is CSVKEANYGYTF. CDR3 nucleotides: TGCAGCGTTAAGGAAGCTAACTATGGCTACACCTTC.

This clone was observed a handful of times. The chain joins TRBV20-1 to TRBJ1-2; the D gene is possibly TRBD1 (6 bases). CDR1 and CDR2 from the germline V gene are DFQATT and SNEGSKA (reference sequence). The CDR3 is made up of 11 amino acids. V was clipped by 6 bases and J by 6 bases, with 11 bases between them. The CDR3 nucleotides are TGCAGTGCCGGGGGGCCGGATGGCTACACCTTC. It codes for CSAGGPDGYTF.